This entry features one T cell receptor (beta chain) sequence. Its antigen remains unknown. It was 8 to 10 ml of fresh peripheral blood that supplied the PBMCs. The data stem from a study of T cells in Graves' hyperthyroidism and ophthalmopathy. Study-level findings and limits: Blood held most thyroid clonotypes expanded above 0.001 frequency.

RNA transcripts served as the template for amplifying TCR beta CDR3 regions. First-round RT-PCR targeting the TCR CDR3 was performed with the HTBI primer set. TCRdb called the multiplex PCR reads again in MiXCR, with one record for every CDR3 protein. The sample carries some 24,000 distinct CDR3 sequences, around 54% recorded once. The sequencing input was blood. The sequence came from a woman in her thirties or forties with Graves' hyperthyroidism that later progressed to Graves' ophthalmopathy.

The CDR3, as DNA: TGTGCCAGCCAACCGAGGCAGACTAATTCACCCCTCCACTTT. This gives the protein CASQPRQTNSPLHF. The chain recombines TRBV2 with TRBJ1-6; D gene unclear. Germline CDR1 reads SNHLY; CDR2 reads FYNNEI. V dropped 8 bases and J dropped 6 bases, with 14 bases sitting between them. The CDR3 covers 14 residues.